Listed below are T cell receptor beta chains from one sample, sequenced in a study of T-cell reconstitution after alpha-beta-depleted transplantation in children. From the PCR reads, TCRdb called clonotypes with MiXCR, one entry per CDR3 protein. The table has approximately 490,000 distinct CDR3 sequences, roughly an eighth seen once; the top ten hold 5% to 6%. The specimen was PBMCs from the stem cell graft donor, collected from the stem cell graft. Receptor source: a human donor who donated a stem cell graft to a child with combined immunodeficiency. CDR3s include the opening cysteine and the closing phenylalanine or tryptophan. Fields, in order: J gene, D gene, clone size, V gene, CDR3 DNA, CDR3 protein. D genes are given only for firm matches. Only some rows state a clone size, as once, few, many or a class for expanded clones.

TRBJ2-3	-	many	TRBV20-1	TGCAGTGCCGAGGACACCTCGAGCACAGATACGCAGTATTTT	CSAEDTSSTDTQYF
TRBJ2-3	TRBD2	many	TRBV4-2	TGTGCCAGCAGCCAAGATCCCAGCGGGGGGGCGGGAGATACGCAGTATTTT	CASSQDPSGGAGDTQYF
TRBJ2-5	-	-	TRBV20-1	TGCAGTGCTAGAGATAAGTCAGACATTCGTTTCCAAGAGACCCAGTACTTC	CSARDKSDIRFQETQYF
TRBJ2-1	-	many	TRBV7-3	TGTGCCAGCAGCACGCGACAGACCAGCTCCTACAATGAGCAGTTCTTC	CASSTRQTSSYNEQFF
TRBJ2-1	-	few	TRBV9	TGTGCCAGCAACGAGGGGGGATTCGGCAATGAGCAGTTCTTC	CASNEGGFGNEQFF
TRBJ2-5	TRBD1	-	TRBV7-2	TGTGCCAGCAGCTTAACTGGGACAGTGAGAGAGACCCAGTACTTC	CASSLTGTVRETQYF
TRBJ2-1	-	-	TRBV30	TGTGCCTGGAGTGTACGGGGACACAATGAGCAGTTCTTC	CAWSVRGHNEQFF
TRBJ2-5	-	many	TRBV28	TGTGCCAGCAGTCTAAACTCAGCAAACCAAGAGACCCAGTACTTC	CASSLNSANQETQYF
TRBJ2-3	TRBD2	few	TRBV20-1	TGCAGTGCTAGGCCGGGACTAGGGGGGCCAGATACGCAGTATTTT	CSARPGLGGPDTQYF
TRBJ2-3	TRBD2	-	TRBV7-3	TGTGCCAGCAGCGAGACTAGTGGGGGGGGCACAGATACGCAGTATTTT	CASSETSGGGTDTQYF
TRBJ2-7	TRBD1	many	TRBV5-1	TGCGCCAGCAGCATCGGACAGGGATCCTACGAGCAGTACTTC	CASSIGQGSYEQYF
TRBJ2-7	-	few	TRBV6-1	TGTGCCAGCAGAGTGGAGGGTTTAGGCTACGAGCAGTACTTC	CASRVEGLGYEQYF
TRBJ1-1	-	few	TRBV5-5	TGTGCCAGCAGCTCTCTCGGTCTCGCCGTGACTATCAACACTGAAGCTTTCTTT	CASSSLGLAVTINTEAFF
TRBJ1-6	-	-	TRBV27	TGTGCCAGCAGTTTATCGGGTCAGGCCTATAATTCACCCCTCCACTTT	CASSLSGQAYNSPLHF
TRBJ2-4	-	-	TRBV20-1	TGCAGTGCTAGACCGGCAGATTTAGCCAAAAACATTCAGTACTTC	CSARPADLAKNIQYF
TRBJ1-6	-	-	TRBV6-2/TRBV6-3	TGTGCCAGCAGTGCCGAGGACATAACCTATAATTCACCCCTCCACTTT	CASSAEDITYNSPLHF